The 22 T cell receptor beta chains presented below share a single source sample, sequenced in a study of T cells and copy number aberrations in small-cell lung cancer. Here immunoSEQ multiplex PCR was the method, and the copy in TCRdb shows in-frame clones only, minus some. The sample contains 7,500 to 10,000 clones, 75% to 80% of which appear only once. Sequencing input: normal tissue next to the tumor. These receptors originate from a man between 60 and 75 years old with small cell lung cancer.

J is TRBJ1-4 and V is TRBV30; 7 nucleotides line up with TRBD1. Germline loops: CDR1 GTSNPN, CDR2 SVGIG (reference sequence). The CDR3 consists of 14 residues. The junction had 5 bases not matched to a gene; V was cut back by 3 bases and J by 4 bases. CDR3 sequence: CAWRTQGSNEKLFF. DNA of the CDR3: TGTGCCTGGAGGACACAGGGGAGTAATGAAAAACTGTTTTTT.

Judged by abundance, this clone is medium-sized (0.01 to 0.1%). The chain carries TRBV2 and TRBJ1-3; D gene uncertain. CDR1 SNHLY and CDR2 FYNNEI come from the germline V gene. The CDR3 consists of 15 residues. Trimming left V 8 bases short and J 1 base short, with 15 bases between. The CDR3 loop is CASGAAWGSGNTIYF. The DNA of the CDR3 is TGTGCCAGCGGAGCAGCCTGGGGTTCTGGAAACACCATATATTTT.

The chain employs TRBV11-3 and TRBJ2-1; a weak D match, TRBD1 (6 bases). The CDR3 covers 17 residues. Per the germline V gene, CDR1 is SGHNT and CDR2 is YENEEA. V lost 5 bases to trimming and J lost 7 bases, with 24 bases between them. In DNA, the CDR3 is TGTGCCAGCAGCCCTGTCTCTAGGTGGAATAGGGGGAATGAGCAGTTCTTC. This codes for CASSPVSRWNRGNEQFF.

This clone was found a few times. V and J are TRBV10-3 and TRBJ1-1; possible D gene TRBD1, 5 bases. This CDR3 is 16 amino acids long. Germline V lookup: CDR1 ENHRY, CDR2 SYGVKD. V lost 4 bases to trimming and J lost 1 base, with 16 bases between them. CDR3 sequence (DNA): TGTGCCATCAGTGGGAGGGCAGACAGAACGAACACTGAAGCTTTCTTT. The encoded protein is CAISGRADRTNTEAFF.

The CDR3, as DNA: TGTGCCAGTCACGCGGGACAGCAAAATCAGCCCCAGCATTTT. Protein sequence: CASHAGQQNQPQHF. J is TRBJ1-5 and V is TRBV19, with 7 bases aligning to TRBD1. The CDR3 has 14 residues. V was clipped by 8 bases and J by 4 bases; unmatched bases: 8. Germline CDR1 and CDR2: LNHDA and SQIVND (reference sequence). Using reference TRBV19 and TRBJ1-5 for the parts outside the CDR3, the full variable domain is DGGITQSPKYLFRKEGQNVTLSCEQNLNHDAMYWYRQDPGQGLRLIYYSQIVNDFQKGDIAEGYSVSREKKESFPLTVTSAQKNPTAFYLCASHAGQQNQPQHFGDGTRLSIL.

This chain joins TRBV7-2 and TRBJ1-2; a weak D match, TRBD1 (5 bases). The CDR3 is 15 amino acids. The germline V gene encodes CDR1 SGHTA and CDR2 FQGNSA. V was pared by 5 bases and J by 5 bases, with 18 bases between. CDR3 protein: CASSRRDSWLYGYTF. The DNA for the CDR3 is TGTGCCAGCAGCCGGAGGGACTCCTGGCTGTATGGCTACACCTTC. Using reference TRBV7-2 and TRBJ1-2 for the parts outside the CDR3, the full variable domain is GAGVSQSPSNKVTEKGKDVELRCDPISGHTALYWYRQSLGQGLEFLIYFQGNSAPDKSGLPSDRFSAERTGGSVSTLTIQRTQQEDSAVYLCASSRRDSWLYGYTFGSGTRLTVV.

The chain links TRBV5-6 to TRBJ2-1; 13 positions agree with TRBD2. Germline V gene data show CDR1 as SGHDT and CDR2 as YYEEEE. CDR3 length: 15 amino acids. The junction had 5 bases not matched to a gene; V was cut back by 1 base and J by 10 bases. DNA for the CDR3: TGTGCCAGCAGCTTGAGGTCGACTAGCGGGAGGGAGCAGTTCTTC. It translates to CASSLRSTSGREQFF. Complete variable domain (other parts from reference TRBV5-6 and TRBJ2-1): DAGVTQSPTHLIKTRGQQVTLRCSPKSGHDTVSWYQQALGQGPQFIFQYYEEEERQRGNFPDRFSGHQFPNYSSELNVNALLLGDSALYLCASSLRSTSGREQFFGPGTRLTVL.

In this sample, this clone turned up a few times. The V call is TRBV7-6, the J call TRBJ1-1; TRBD1 matches at 8 bases. There are 16 residues in the CDR3. Germline CDR1 is SGHVS and CDR2 is FNYEAQ. V lost 3 bases, J lost 4 bases, and 10 bases stayed unmatched. The CDR3 protein is CASSLVPGGVGTEAFF. In DNA form, the CDR3 reads TGTGCCAGCAGCTTGGTTCCAGGGGGCGTGGGCACTGAAGCTTTCTTT.

Worth noting for this clone: A read error may produce the germline difference seen at one junction end. J is TRBJ1-3 and V is TRBV6-1, with D maybe TRBD1 (5 bases). Germline CDR1 is MNHNS and CDR2 is SASEGT. The CDR3 covers 13 residues. The CDR3 region is CASKQGSGNIIYF. The CDR3 nucleotides are TGTGCCAGCAAGCAGGGATCTGGAAACATCATATATTTT.

In its sample, this clone was seen a few times. This chain uses TRBV6-1 with TRBJ1-2; D perhaps matches TRBD1 (5 bases). In germline, CDR1 is MNHNS, CDR2 SASEGT. V was trimmed by 5 bases and J by 8 bases, leaving 18 bases between them. The CDR3 runs 14 residues. CDR3 sequence (DNA): TGTGCCAGCAGTATGGTAGGGACCCAGCGGGGCTACACCTTC. It codes for CASSMVGTQRGYTF.

V usage is TRBV30 and J usage is TRBJ1-1; the D is unclear. V dropped 1 base and J dropped 6 bases, with 15 bases sitting between them. CDR3 length: 14 amino acids. The germline gives CDR1 GTSNPN, CDR2 SVGIG (reference sequence). The CDR3 DNA sequence: TGTGCCTGGAGTGGCGGAGGGTTGAAGCCTGAAGCTTTCTTT. It yields the protein CAWSGGGLKPEAFF.

Only a few counts were recorded for this clone. The gene calls are TRBV28 and TRBJ2-7; D gene unclear. The germline CDR1 and CDR2 sequences are MDHEN and SYDVKM. V was shortened by 7 bases and J by 6 bases, with 13 bases between the two germline ends. The CDR3 is made up of 12 amino acids. Written as DNA, the CDR3 is TGTGCCAGCATCCCAGAGCCAGGCGAGCAGTACTTC. Protein: CASIPEPGEQYF.

This clone was counted between two and nine times. The chain couples TRBV14 to TRBJ2-2, with TRBD2 matching 7 bases. After removal of 6 bases from V and 6 bases from J, the junction contained 4 bases not matched to a gene. CDR1 and CDR2 from the germline V gene are SGHDN and FVKESK. The CDR3 is made up of 13 amino acids. The CDR3 DNA follows: TGTGCCAGCAGACCAAGCGGGGCCGGGGAGCTGTTTTTT. Translating it yields CASRPSGAGELFF.

This chain uses TRBV6-6 with TRBJ2-7; weak D call: TRBD1 (5 bases). With 6 bases removed from V and 2 bases from J, the gap between germline ends came to 17 bases. This CDR3 has 15 residues. CDR1 MNHNY and CDR2 SVGAGI come from the germline V gene (reference sequence). CDR3 loop: CASRTQGLGAYEQYF. In DNA, the CDR3 is TGTGCCAGCAGGACGCAGGGATTAGGGGCCTACGAGCAGTACTTC.

The chain uses TRBV11-2 and TRBJ1-1; D uncertain. This CDR3 comprises 13 residues. Germline loops: CDR1 SGHAT, CDR2 FQNNGV. Trimming removed 3 bases at V and 1 base at J, with 6 bases between. The CDR3 sequence: CASSFRKNTEAFF. The CDR3 DNA follows: TGTGCCAGCAGCTTTCGGAAGAACACTGAAGCTTTCTTT.

In regard to this clone: At one end the junction does not follow the germline gene, possibly because of a read error. The V call is TRBV20-1, the J call TRBJ1-2; D remains ambiguous. The length of the CDR3 is 10 residues. The V gene's germline CDR1 is DFQATT and CDR2 SNEGSKA (reference sequence). CDR3 sequence (DNA): TGCAGTGCTAGAGCGTCTTCCCCCCTCTTC. Translating it yields CSARASSPLF.

V is TRBV4-1 and J is TRBJ2-1; 8 bases are shared with TRBD2. The CDR3 contains 16 residues. The J segment lost 6 bases and the V segment lost 0 bases, leaving 7 bases of the junction unmatched. CDR1 and CDR2 (germline): MGHRA, YSYEKL. The CDR3 DNA is TGCGCCAGCAGCCAAGATTCCAGCGGGAGCTTCAATGAGCAGTTCTTC. Residues: CASSQDSSGSFNEQFF.

The rearrangement joins TRBV30 to TRBJ2-2; TRBD2 matches at 7 bases. The V segment lost 4 bases and the J segment 6 bases; nucleotides outside the gene matches: 23. CDR1 and CDR2 (germline): GTSNPN, SVGIG (reference sequence). The CDR3 consists of 19 residues. CDR3 DNA: TGTGCCTGGATGCCCGGGGAGGGTAGGGTTGCGGCATCCTCCGGGGAGCTGTTTTTT. Protein product: CAWMPGEGRVAASSGELFF. The variable domain in full, completed from reference TRBV30 and TRBJ2-2, reads SQTIHQWPATLVQPVGSPLSLECTVEGTSNPNLYWYRQAAGRGLQLLFYSVGIGQISSEVPQNLSASRPQDRQFILSSKKLLLSDSGFYLCAWMPGEGRVAASSGELFFGEGSRLTVL.

The chain carries TRBV28 and TRBJ1-2, with 8 bases matching TRBD1. V lost 3 bases to trimming and J lost 1 base; unmatched junction nucleotides: 4. Germline V gene data show CDR1 as MDHEN and CDR2 as SYDVKM. The CDR3 runs to 15 residues. The DNA for the CDR3 is TGTGCCAGCAGTTTCCCCGGACAGGGTAACTATGGCTACACCTTC. This codes for CASSFPGQGNYGYTF.

The rearrangement links TRBV18 to TRBJ1-5; D is unclear. The CDR3 covers 17 residues. V dropped 2 bases and J dropped 6 bases, with 20 bases sitting between them. Germline V gives CDR1 KGHSH, CDR2 LQKENI. The CDR3 nucleotides are TGTGCCAGCTCACCATCAGGCTCCCTGGGCGGTGGTCAGCCCCAGCATTTT. This codes for CASSPSGSLGGGQPQHF.

Here the CDR3 DNA reads TGTGCCAGCAGTTTAAATAACTATGGCTACACCTTC. Protein product: CASSLNNYGYTF. This chain uses TRBV28 with TRBJ1-2, with D uncertain. Germline CDR1 MDHEN, CDR2 SYDVKM. Trimming removed 2 bases at V and 1 base at J, with 2 bases between. The CDR3 extends over 12 amino acids.

The rearrangement joins TRBV5-4 to TRBJ2-7; weak D call: TRBD2 (6 bases). Germline V gene sequence: CDR1 SGHNT, CDR2 YYREEE (reference sequence). This CDR3 has 14 amino acids. The V end lost 0 bases, the J end lost 1 base, and 8 bases lay between the germline ends. For the CDR3, the DNA is TGTGCCAGCAGCTTGGGGGGGGAGTCCTACGAGCAGTACTTC. It specifies CASSLGGESYEQYF.